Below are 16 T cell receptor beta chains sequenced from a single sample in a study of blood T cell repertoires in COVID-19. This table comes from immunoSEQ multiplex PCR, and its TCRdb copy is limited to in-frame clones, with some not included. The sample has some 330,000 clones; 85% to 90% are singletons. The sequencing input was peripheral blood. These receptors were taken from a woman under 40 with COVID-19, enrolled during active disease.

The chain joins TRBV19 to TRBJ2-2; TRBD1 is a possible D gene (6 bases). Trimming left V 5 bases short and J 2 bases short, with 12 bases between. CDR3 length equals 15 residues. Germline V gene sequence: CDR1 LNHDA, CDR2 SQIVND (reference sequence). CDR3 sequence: CASSAPGANTGELFF. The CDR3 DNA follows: TGTGCCAGTAGTGCCCCAGGGGCCAACACCGGGGAGCTGTTTTTT.

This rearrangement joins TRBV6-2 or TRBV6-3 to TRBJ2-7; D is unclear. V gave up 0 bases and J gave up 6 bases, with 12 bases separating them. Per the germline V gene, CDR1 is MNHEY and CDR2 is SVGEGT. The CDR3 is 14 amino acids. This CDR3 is CASSYSKVLTEQYV. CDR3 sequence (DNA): TGTGCCAGCAGTTACTCGAAAGTCCTAACCGAGCAGTACGTC.

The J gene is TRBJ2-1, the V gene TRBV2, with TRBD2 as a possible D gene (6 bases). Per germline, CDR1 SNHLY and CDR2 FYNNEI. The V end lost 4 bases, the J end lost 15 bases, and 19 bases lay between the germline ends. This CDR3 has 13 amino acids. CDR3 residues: CASSAEGFPPSFF. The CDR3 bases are TGTGCCAGCAGTGCGGAGGGTTTCCCTCCCTCGTTCTTC.

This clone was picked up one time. CDR3 protein: CASGFAPGGACEQYV. CDR3 bases: TGTGCTAGTGGTTTTGCTCCCGGGGGGGCCTGCGAGCAGTACGTC. This rearrangement joins TRBV12-5 to TRBJ2-7; TRBD2 aligns across 8 bases. CDR1 and CDR2 (germline): LGHNT, FRNRAP. The ends lost 3 bases at V and 6 bases at J; junction bases unmatched: 10. The CDR3 spans 15 residues.

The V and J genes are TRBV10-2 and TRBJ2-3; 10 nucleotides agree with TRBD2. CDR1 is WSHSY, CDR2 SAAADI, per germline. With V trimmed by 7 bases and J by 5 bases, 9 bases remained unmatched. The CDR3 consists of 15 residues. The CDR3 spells CASTERGGTVDTQYF. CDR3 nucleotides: TGCGCCAGCACGGAGCGGGGGGGCACAGTAGATACGCAGTATTTT.

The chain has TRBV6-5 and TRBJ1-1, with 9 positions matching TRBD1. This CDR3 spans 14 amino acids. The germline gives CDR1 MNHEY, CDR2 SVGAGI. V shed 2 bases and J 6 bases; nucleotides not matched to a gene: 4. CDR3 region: CASSYEQGAAEAFF. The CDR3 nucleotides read TGTGCCAGCAGTTACGAACAGGGGGCGGCTGAAGCTTTCTTT.

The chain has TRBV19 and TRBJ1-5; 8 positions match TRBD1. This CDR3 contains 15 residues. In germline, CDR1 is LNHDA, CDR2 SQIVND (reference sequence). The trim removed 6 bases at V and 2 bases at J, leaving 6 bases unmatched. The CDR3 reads CASSLTGGRNQPQHF. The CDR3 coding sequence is TGTGCCAGTAGCTTAACAGGGGGTCGCAATCAGCCCCAGCATTTT.

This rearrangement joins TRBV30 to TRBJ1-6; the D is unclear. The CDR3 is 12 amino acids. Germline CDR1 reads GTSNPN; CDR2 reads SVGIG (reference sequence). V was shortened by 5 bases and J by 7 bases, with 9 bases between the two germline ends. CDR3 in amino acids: CAWGLVNSPLHF. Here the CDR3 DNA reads TGTGCCTGGGGACTCGTAAATTCACCCCTCCACTTT.

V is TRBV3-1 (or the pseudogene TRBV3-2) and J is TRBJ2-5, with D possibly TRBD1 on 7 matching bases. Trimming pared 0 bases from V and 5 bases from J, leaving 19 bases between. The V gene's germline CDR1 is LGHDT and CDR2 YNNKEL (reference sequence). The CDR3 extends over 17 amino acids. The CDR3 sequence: CASSQEGAIRGEETQYF. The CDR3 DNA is TGTGCCAGCAGCCAAGAAGGGGCGATCAGGGGGGAGGAGACCCAGTACTTC.

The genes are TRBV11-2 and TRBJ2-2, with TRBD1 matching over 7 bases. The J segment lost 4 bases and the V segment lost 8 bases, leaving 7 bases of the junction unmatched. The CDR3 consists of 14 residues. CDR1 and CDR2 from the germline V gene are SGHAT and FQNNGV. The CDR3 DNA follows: TGTGCCAGCTCTTGGGCAGGGGGCACCGGGGAGCTGTTTTTT. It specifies CASSWAGGTGELFF.

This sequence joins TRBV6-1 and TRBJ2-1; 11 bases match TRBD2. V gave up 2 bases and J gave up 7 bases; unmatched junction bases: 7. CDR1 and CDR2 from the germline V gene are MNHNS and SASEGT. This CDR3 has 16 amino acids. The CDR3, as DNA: TGTGCCAGCAGTGAAACCGCCACTAGCGGGGGAAATGAGCAGTTCTTC. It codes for CASSETATSGGNEQFF.

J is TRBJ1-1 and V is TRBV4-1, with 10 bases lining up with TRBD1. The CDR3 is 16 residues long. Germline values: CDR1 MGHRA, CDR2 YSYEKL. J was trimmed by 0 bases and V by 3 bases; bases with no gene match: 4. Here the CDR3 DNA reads TGCGCCAGCAGCCAGGGGACAGGGGTTATGAACACTGAAGCTTTCTTT. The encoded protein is CASSQGTGVMNTEAFF.

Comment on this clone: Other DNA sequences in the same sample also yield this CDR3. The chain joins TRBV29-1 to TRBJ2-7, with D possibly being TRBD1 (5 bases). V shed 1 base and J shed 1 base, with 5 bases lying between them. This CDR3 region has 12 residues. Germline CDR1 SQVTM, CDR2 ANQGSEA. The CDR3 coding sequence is TGCAGCGTTGAAGCAGGGTCCTACGAGCAGTACTTC. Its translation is CSVEAGSYEQYF.

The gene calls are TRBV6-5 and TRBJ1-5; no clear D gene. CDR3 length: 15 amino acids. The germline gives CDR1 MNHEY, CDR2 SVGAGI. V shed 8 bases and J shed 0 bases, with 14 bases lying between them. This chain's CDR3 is CASRAGLYSNQPQHF. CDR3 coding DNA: TGTGCCAGCCGGGCAGGACTTTATAGCAATCAGCCCCAGCATTTT.

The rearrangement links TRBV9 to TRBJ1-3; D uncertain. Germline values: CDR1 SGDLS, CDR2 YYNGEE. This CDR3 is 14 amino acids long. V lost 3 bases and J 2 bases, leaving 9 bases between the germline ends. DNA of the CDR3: TGTGCCAGCAGCGATTTTACAGCTGGAAACACCATATATTTT. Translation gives CASSDFTAGNTIYF.

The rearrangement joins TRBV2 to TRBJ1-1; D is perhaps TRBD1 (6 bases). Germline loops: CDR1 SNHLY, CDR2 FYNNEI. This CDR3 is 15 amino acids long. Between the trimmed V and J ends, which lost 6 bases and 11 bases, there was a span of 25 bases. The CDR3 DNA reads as TGTGCCAGCAGCCCGATATTACAGGTTACTGGGGGCGCTTTCTTT. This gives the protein CASSPILQVTGGAFF.